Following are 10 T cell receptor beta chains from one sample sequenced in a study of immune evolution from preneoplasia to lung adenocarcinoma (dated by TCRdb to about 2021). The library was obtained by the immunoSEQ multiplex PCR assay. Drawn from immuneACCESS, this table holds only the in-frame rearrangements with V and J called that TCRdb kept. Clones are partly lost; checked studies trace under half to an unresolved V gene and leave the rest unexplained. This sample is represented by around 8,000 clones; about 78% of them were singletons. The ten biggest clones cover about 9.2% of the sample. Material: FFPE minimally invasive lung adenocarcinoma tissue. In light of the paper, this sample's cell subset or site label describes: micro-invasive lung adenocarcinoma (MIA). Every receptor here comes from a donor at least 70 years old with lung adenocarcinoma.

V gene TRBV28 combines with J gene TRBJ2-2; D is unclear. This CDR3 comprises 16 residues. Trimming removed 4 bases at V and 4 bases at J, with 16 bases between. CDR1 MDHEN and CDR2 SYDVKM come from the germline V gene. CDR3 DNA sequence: TGTGCCAGCAGTTCCCCCTCCCAGGAACTCACCGGGGAGCTGTTTTTT. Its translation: CASSSPSQELTGELFF. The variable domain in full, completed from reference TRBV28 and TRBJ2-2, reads DVKVTQSSRYLVKRTGEKVFLECVQDMDHENMFWYRQDPGLGLRLIYFSYDVKMKEKGDIPEGYSVSREKKERFSLILESASTNQTSMYLCASSSPSQELTGELFFGEGSRLTVL.

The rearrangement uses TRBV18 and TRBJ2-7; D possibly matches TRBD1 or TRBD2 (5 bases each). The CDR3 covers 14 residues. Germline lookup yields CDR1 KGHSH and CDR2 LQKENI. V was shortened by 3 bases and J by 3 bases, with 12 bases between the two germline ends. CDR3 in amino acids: CASSPAGTVYEQYF. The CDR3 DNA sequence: TGTGCCAGCTCACCTGCCGGGACGGTCTACGAGCAGTACTTC.

The CDR3 here is CASSISLGTATNEKLFF. The CDR3 bases are TGCGCCAGCAGCATTAGCCTTGGGACAGCAACTAATGAAAAACTGTTTTTT. V and J are TRBV5-1 and TRBJ1-4, with 7 bases matching TRBD1. V dropped 4 bases and J dropped 0; count of bases not matched to a gene: 9. CDR3 length: 17 residues. Germline values: CDR1 SGHRS, CDR2 YFSETQ.

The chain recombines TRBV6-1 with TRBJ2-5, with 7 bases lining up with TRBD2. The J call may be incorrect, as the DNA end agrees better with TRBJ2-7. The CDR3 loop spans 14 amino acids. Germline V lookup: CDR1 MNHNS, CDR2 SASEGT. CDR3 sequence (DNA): TGTGCCAGCAGTAAGGGACTATCGTCCTACGAGCAGTACTTC. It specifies CASSKGLSSYEQYF.

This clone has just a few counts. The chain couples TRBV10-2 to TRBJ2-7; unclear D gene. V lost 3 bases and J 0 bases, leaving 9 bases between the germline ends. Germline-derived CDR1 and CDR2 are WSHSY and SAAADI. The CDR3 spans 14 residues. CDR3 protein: CASSDENNSYEQYF. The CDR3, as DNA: TGCGCCAGCAGTGATGAGAATAACTCCTACGAGCAGTACTTC.

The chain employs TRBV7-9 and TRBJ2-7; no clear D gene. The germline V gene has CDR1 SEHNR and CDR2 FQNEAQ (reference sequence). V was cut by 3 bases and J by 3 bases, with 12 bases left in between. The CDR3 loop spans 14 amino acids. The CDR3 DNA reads TGTGCCAGCAGCTTTAGTGCCAGTTACTACGAGCAGTACTTC. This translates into CASSFSASYYEQYF.

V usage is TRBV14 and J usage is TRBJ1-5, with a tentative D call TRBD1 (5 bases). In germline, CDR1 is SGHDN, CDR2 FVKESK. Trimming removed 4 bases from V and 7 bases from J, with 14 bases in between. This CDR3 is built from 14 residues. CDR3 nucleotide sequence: TGTGCCAGCAGCCCCCGGGGTTCAGGGCAGCCCCAGCATTTT. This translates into CASSPRGSGQPQHF.

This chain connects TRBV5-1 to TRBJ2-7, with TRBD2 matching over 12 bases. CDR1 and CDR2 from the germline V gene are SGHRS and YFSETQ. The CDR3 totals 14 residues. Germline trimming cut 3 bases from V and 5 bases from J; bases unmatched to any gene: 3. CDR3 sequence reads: CASSSTSGSHEQYF. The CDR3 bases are TGCGCCAGCAGCTCGACTAGCGGGAGCCACGAGCAGTACTTC.

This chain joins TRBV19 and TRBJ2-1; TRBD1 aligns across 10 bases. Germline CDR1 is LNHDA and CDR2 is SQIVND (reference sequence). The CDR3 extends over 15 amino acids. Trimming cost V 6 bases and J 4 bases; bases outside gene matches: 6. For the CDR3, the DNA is TGTGCCAGTAGCGCCCGGGACAGGGGATACAATGAGCAGTTCTTC. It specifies CASSARDRGYNEQFF.

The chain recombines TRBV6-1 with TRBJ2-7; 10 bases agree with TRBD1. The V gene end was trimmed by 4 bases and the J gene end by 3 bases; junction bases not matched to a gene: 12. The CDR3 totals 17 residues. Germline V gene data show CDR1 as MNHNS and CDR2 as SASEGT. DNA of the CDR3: TGTGCCAGCAGTGGGGGGCCAGGGACAGGGGATCTCTACGAGCAGTACTTC. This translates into CASSGGPGTGDLYEQYF.